These T cell receptor beta chains were read from a single sample in a study of blood T cell repertoires in COVID-19. Sequencing was performed with immunoSEQ multiplex PCR; in TCRdb, only in-frame clones are kept and a portion is missing. The sample includes about 110,000 clones, 70% to 85% of them seen just once. Source material: peripheral blood. The origin of the receptors is a woman aged 60-75 years with acute or convalescent COVID-19. The CDR3 runs from the conserved cysteine through the conserved F or W. Size tells how often a clone was seen (once, few, many) or the class of an expanded clone, and some rows leave it out.

J gene: TRBJ1-2; clone size: -; V gene: TRBV28; CDR3 protein: CASSFVRGQGYTF
J gene: TRBJ1-1; clone size: -; V gene: TRBV19; CDR3 protein: CASSIDNTNTEAFF
J gene: TRBJ2-1; clone size: -; V gene: TRBV3-1/TRBV3-2; CDR3 protein: CASSRLGTSGGVLYEQFF
J gene: TRBJ2-5; clone size: -; V gene: TRBV5-1; CDR3 protein: CASSSGGPGETQYF
J gene: TRBJ2-5; clone size: -; V gene: TRBV21-1; CDR3 protein: CASSYGGRARETQYF
J gene: TRBJ1-3; clone size: -; V gene: TRBV29-1; CDR3 protein: CSVLAPGSGNTIYF
J gene: TRBJ2-1; clone size: -; V gene: TRBV6-6; CDR3 protein: CASSTILAGGSDEQFF
J gene: TRBJ1-1; clone size: -; V gene: TRBV18; CDR3 protein: CASSPQGRDTEAFF
J gene: TRBJ2-2; clone size: once; V gene: TRBV5-1; CDR3 protein: CASRDRTNTGELFF
J gene: TRBJ1-4; clone size: -; V gene: TRBV3-1/TRBV3-2; CDR3 protein: CASKPGQWEKLFF
J gene: TRBJ2-3; clone size: -; V gene: TRBV7-3; CDR3 protein: CASSLTGYTDTQYF
J gene: TRBJ1-1; clone size: few; V gene: TRBV5-1; CDR3 protein: CASSETGNTEAFF
J gene: TRBJ2-3; clone size: -; V gene: TRBV5-1; CDR3 protein: CASMGLRTDTQYF
J gene: TRBJ1-4; clone size: -; V gene: TRBV3-1/TRBV3-2; CDR3 protein: CASSQAGNEKLFF
J gene: TRBJ2-1; clone size: once; V gene: TRBV19; CDR3 protein: CASSMELADSYNEQFF
J gene: TRBJ1-2; clone size: once; V gene: TRBV19; CDR3 protein: CASNTDRRNYGYTF
J gene: TRBJ2-7; clone size: -; V gene: TRBV7-7; CDR3 protein: CASSPTGVPYEQYF
J gene: TRBJ2-2; clone size: -; V gene: TRBV3-1/TRBV3-2; CDR3 protein: CASSQFTYANTGELFF
J gene: TRBJ2-3; clone size: -; V gene: TRBV20-1; CDR3 protein: CSASETSSTDTQYF
J gene: TRBJ1-2; clone size: -; V gene: TRBV28; CDR3 protein: CASSLGHNGYTF
J gene: TRBJ2-7; clone size: -; V gene: TRBV7-8; CDR3 protein: CASSLRLAGTLPLYEQYF
J gene: TRBJ1-2; clone size: -; V gene: TRBV27; CDR3 protein: CASSLGGYPYGYTF
J gene: TRBJ1-5; clone size: -; V gene: TRBV24-1; CDR3 protein: CATLAGVRSNQPQHF
J gene: TRBJ2-4; clone size: once; V gene: TRBV10-3; CDR3 protein: CAIKFEETNIQYF
J gene: TRBJ2-5; clone size: -; V gene: TRBV2; CDR3 protein: CASSEAKTSGAKQETQYF